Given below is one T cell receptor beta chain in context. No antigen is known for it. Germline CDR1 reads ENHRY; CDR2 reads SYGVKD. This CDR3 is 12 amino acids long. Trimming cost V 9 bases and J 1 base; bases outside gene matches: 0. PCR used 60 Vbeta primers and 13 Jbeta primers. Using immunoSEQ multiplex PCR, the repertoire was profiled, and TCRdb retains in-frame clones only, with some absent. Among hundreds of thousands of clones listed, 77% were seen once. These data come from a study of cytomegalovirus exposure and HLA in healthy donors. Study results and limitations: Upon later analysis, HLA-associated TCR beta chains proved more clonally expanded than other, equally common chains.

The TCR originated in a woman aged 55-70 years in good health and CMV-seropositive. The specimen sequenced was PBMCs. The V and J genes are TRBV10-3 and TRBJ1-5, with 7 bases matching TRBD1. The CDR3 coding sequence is TGTGCCATGGGACAGAGCAATCAGCCCCAGCATTTT. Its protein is CAMGQSNQPQHF.